This is a list of T cell receptor beta chains from one sample in a study of OX40 agonist ivuxolimab in advanced cancers. Method: immunoSEQ multiplex PCR; TCRdb's copy keeps in-frame clones and lacks some. The repertoire holds fewer than 65,000 clones, with around 90% as singletons. The sample in question was CD4+ or CD8+ T cells sorted from blood, obtained in a trial of the OX40 agonist ivuxolimab. The receptors shown here come from an adult with an advanced solid tumor such as melanoma, head and neck, liver or kidney cancer. The CDR3 runs from the conserved cysteine through the conserved F or W. Fields, in order: J gene, D gene, clone size, V gene, CDR3 protein, CDR3 DNA. The D gene is left open where the match is weak. The listing skips clone size in some rows; elsewhere it reads once, few, many or a size class.

>TRBJ2-1|TRBD1|NA|TRBV11-3
CASSLGDRGVNEQFF
TGTGCCAGCAGCTTAGGGGACAGGGGGGTCAATGAGCAGTTCTTC
>TRBJ1-3|NA|NA|TRBV6-5
CASMGISSGNTIYF
TGTGCCAGCATGGGGATCAGCTCTGGAAACACCATATATTTT
>TRBJ2-7|TRBD1|NA|TRBV27
CASSFSPGQGAYEQYF
TGTGCCAGCAGTTTTTCCCCGGGACAGGGGGCCTACGAGCAGTACTTC
>TRBJ2-1|NA|NA|TRBV19
CASSGTEGLEQFF
TGTGCCAGTAGTGGCACTGAGGGGCTCGAGCAGTTCTTC
>TRBJ2-5|TRBD2|once|TRBV5-1
CASSLNGGGAIEETQYF
TGCGCCAGCAGCTTGAATGGCGGGGGGGCGATAGAAGAGACCCAGTACTTC
>TRBJ1-1|NA|NA|TRBV7-3
CASSRQENTEAFF
TGTGCCAGCAGCAGACAGGAGAACACTGAAGCTTTCTTT
>TRBJ1-5|NA|NA|TRBV10-2
CASRAGKRGDSQPQHF
TGCGCCAGCAGGGCTGGGAAACGGGGGGATAGTCAGCCCCAGCATTTT
>TRBJ2-3|NA|NA|TRBV7-8
CASIPASTDTQYF
TGTGCCAGCATCCCAGCCTCCACAGATACGCAGTATTTT
>TRBJ2-2|TRBD1|NA|TRBV9
CASSPRPGTGNTGELFF
TGTGCCAGCAGCCCTCGCCCCGGGACAGGGAACACCGGGGAGCTGTTTTTT
>TRBJ1-1|NA|NA|TRBV5-6
CASSWGWGDEAFF
TGTGCCAGCAGCTGGGGGTGGGGAGATGAAGCTTTCTTT
>TRBJ1-6|TRBD1|NA|TRBV7-9
CASSLTPGQGTSPLHF
TGTGCCAGCAGCTTAACTCCGGGACAGGGGACCTCACCCCTCCACTTT
>TRBJ2-7|NA|NA|TRBV5-4
CASSPQGGLSYEQYF
TGTGCCAGCAGCCCCCAGGGGGGTTTGTCCTACGAGCAGTACTTC
>TRBJ2-1|TRBD2|NA|TRBV18
CASSPTSGGHYNEQFF
TGTGCCAGCTCGCCCACTAGCGGGGGACACTACAATGAGCAGTTCTTC
>TRBJ2-2|NA|once|TRBV10-1
CASSEPLGTGAGELFF
TGCGCCAGCAGTGAGCCCCTAGGGACTGGGGCCGGGGAGCTGTTTTTT
>TRBJ1-1|NA|NA|TRBV19
CASIGLQGNTEAFF
TGTGCCAGTATTGGGTTACAGGGAAACACTGAAGCTTTCTTT
>TRBJ2-1|NA|NA|TRBV7-9
CASSLNGGGGRPGEQFF
TGTGCCAGCAGCTTAAATGGAGGGGGAGGGCGTCCCGGGGAGCAGTTCTTC
>TRBJ2-5|TRBD2|NA|TRBV9
CASSPQPGLAVETQYF
TGTGCCAGCAGCCCCCAACCCGGACTAGCTGTGGAGACCCAGTACTTC
>TRBJ2-7|NA|NA|TRBV7-9
CASSPRGGGPYEQYF
TGTGCCAGCAGCCCCCGGGGAGGGGGGCCCTACGAGCAGTACTTC
>TRBJ1-5|NA|once|TRBV10-3
CAISDGLNQPQHF
TGTGCCATCAGTGACGGGCTAAATCAGCCCCAGCATTTT
>TRBJ2-7|NA|NA|TRBV5-5
CASSLAGGRYEQYF
TGTGCCAGCAGCTTGGCTGGGGGCCGGTACGAGCAGTACTTC
>TRBJ2-3|NA|NA|TRBV5-5
CASSLGGVAGTDTQYF
TGTGCCAGCAGCTTGGGGGGGGTAGCGGGCACAGATACGCAGTATTTT
>TRBJ2-3|TRBD2|once|TRBV10-3
CAIRPGLAGGPTSTDTQYF
TGTGCCATCAGGCCGGGACTAGCGGGGGGCCCTACTAGCACAGATACGCAGTATTTT
>TRBJ2-1|TRBD2|NA|TRBV28
CASSTGLAGPNNEQFF
TGTGCCAGCAGTACTGGACTAGCGGGGCCCAACAATGAGCAGTTCTTC
>TRBJ2-1|NA|once|TRBV5-8
CASSFGENSYNEQFF
TGTGCCAGCAGCTTTGGTGAAAACTCCTACAATGAGCAGTTCTTC
>TRBJ1-2|NA|NA|TRBV6-4
CASTGGSYTF
TGTGCCAGCACTGGGGGAAGCTACACCTTC
>TRBJ2-5|NA|NA|TRBV30
CAWSLILQETQYF
TGTGCCTGGAGTTTGATACTCCAAGAGACCCAGTACTTC
>TRBJ2-1|NA|NA|TRBV27
CASSLMRHGEQFF
TGTGCCAGCAGTTTAATGAGACATGGTGAGCAGTTCTTC
>TRBJ1-2|TRBD1|NA|TRBV18
CASSPGRDRGFYGYTF
TGTGCCAGCTCCCCCGGCCGGGACAGGGGTTTCTATGGCTACACCTTC
>TRBJ2-2|NA|NA|TRBV28
CASSPGQNTGELFF
TGTGCCAGCAGCCCAGGACAGAACACCGGGGAGCTGTTTTTT
>TRBJ1-1|NA|NA|TRBV7-9
CASSLNLRGDTEAFF
TGTGCCAGCAGCTTAAATTTGAGGGGTGACACTGAAGCTTTCTTT
>TRBJ2-6|NA|NA|TRBV27
CASSLSGTFGGGANVLTF
TGTGCCAGCAGTTTATCCGGGACGTTCGGGGGCGGGGCCAACGTCCTGACTTTC
>TRBJ2-3|TRBD2|NA|TRBV6-4
CASSDGLAGGTDTQYF
TGTGCCAGCAGTGACGGGCTAGCGGGAGGCACAGATACGCAGTATTTT
>TRBJ2-2|TRBD1|NA|TRBV12-5
CASGPPGQLNTGELFF
TGTGCTAGTGGTCCGCCGGGACAGCTTAACACCGGGGAGCTGTTTTTT
>TRBJ1-1|NA|NA|TRBV10-2
CASSEGPSGNTEAFF
TGCGCCAGCAGTGAAGGGCCCTCAGGGAACACTGAAGCTTTCTTT
>TRBJ2-1|TRBD2|NA|TRBV29-1
CSVATGTSNEQFF
TGCAGCGTTGCGACCGGGACTAGCAATGAGCAGTTCTTC
>TRBJ2-1|NA|NA|TRBV29-1
CSVQGGGLNEQFF
TGCAGCGTCCAAGGGGGAGGGCTCAATGAGCAGTTCTTC
>TRBJ2-7|TRBD2|NA|TRBV6-5
CASSLAGTYEQYF
TGTGCCAGCAGTCTAGCGGGAACCTACGAGCAGTACTTC
>TRBJ2-1|NA|NA|TRBV6-5
CASSPPGYNEQFF
TGTGCCAGCAGCCCCCCCGGATACAATGAGCAGTTCTTC
>TRBJ2-4|NA|NA|TRBV28
CASNPALAKNIQYF
TGTGCCAGCAACCCCGCCCTAGCCAAAAACATTCAGTACTTC
>TRBJ2-1|NA|once|TRBV30
CAWSVQLSNEQFF
TGTGCCTGGAGTGTACAGCTATCCAATGAGCAGTTCTTC